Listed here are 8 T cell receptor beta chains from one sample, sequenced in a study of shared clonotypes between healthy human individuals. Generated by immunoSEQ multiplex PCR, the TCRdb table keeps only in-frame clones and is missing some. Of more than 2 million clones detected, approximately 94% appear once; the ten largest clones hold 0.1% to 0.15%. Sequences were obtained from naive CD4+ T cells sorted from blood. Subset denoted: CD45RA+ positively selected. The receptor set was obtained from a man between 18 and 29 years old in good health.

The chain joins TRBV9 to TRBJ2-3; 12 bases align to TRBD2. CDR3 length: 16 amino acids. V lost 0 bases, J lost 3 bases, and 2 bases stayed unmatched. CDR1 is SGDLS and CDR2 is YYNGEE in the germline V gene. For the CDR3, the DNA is TGTGCCAGCAGCGTAGGTACTAGCGGGAGGACAGATACGCAGTATTTT. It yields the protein CASSVGTSGRTDTQYF.

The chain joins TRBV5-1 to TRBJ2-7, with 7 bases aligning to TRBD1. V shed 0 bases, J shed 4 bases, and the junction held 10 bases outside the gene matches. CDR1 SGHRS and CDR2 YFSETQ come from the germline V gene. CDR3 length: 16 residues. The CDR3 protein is CASSLALRQGVYEQYF. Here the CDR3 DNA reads TGCGCCAGCAGCTTGGCCCTTCGGCAGGGGGTATACGAGCAGTACTTC.

As DNA, the CDR3 is TGTGCCAGCAGCCCAGGGGGGAGGAGGAACGAGCAGTACTTC. Residues: CASSPGGRRNEQYF. V gene TRBV7-2 combines with J gene TRBJ2-7; possibly TRBD1 for D (7 bases). The CDR3 sequence is 14 residues long. Germline V CDR1 and CDR2: SGHTA, FQGNSA. With 5 bases removed from V and 5 bases from J, the gap between germline ends came to 16 bases. The complete variable domain, with remaining parts taken from reference TRBV7-2 and TRBJ2-7, reads GAGVSQSPSNKVTEKGKDVELRCDPISGHTALYWYRQSLGQGLEFLIYFQGNSAPDKSGLPSDRFSAERTGGSVSTLTIQRTQQEDSAVYLCASSPGGRRNEQYFGPGTRLTVT.

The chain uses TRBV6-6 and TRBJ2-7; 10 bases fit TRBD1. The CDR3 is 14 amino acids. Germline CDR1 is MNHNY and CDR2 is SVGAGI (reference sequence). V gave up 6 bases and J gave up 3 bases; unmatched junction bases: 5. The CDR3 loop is CASSAGTGVYEQYF. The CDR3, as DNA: TGTGCCAGCAGCGCCGGGACAGGGGTCTACGAGCAGTACTTC.

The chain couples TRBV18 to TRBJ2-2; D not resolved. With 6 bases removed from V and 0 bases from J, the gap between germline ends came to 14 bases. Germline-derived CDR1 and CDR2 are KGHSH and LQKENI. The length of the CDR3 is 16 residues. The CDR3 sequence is CASSPVATTNTGELFF. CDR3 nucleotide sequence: TGTGCCAGCTCCCCGGTTGCGACAACGAACACCGGGGAGCTGTTTTTT.

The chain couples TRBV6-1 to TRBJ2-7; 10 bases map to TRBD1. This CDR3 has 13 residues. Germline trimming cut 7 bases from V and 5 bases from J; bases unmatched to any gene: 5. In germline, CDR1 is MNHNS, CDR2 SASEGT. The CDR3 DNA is TGTGCCAGCAATCAGGGACAGGGGCACGAGCAGTACTTC. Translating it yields CASNQGQGHEQYF.

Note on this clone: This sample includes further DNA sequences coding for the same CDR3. CDR3: CASRDRDNQPQHF. The CDR3 nucleotides read TGTGCCAGTAGGGACAGGGACAATCAGCCCCAGCATTTT. The chain couples TRBV19 to TRBJ1-5; TRBD1 aligns across 8 bases. The CDR3 loop spans 13 amino acids. Trimming removed 6 bases from V and 3 bases from J; junction bases left unmatched: 1. Germline CDR1 is LNHDA and CDR2 is SQIVND (reference sequence).

This CDR3 reads CASSPPGSGNTIYF. The CDR3 nucleotides read TGTGCCAGCAGTCCCCCCGGGTCTGGAAACACCATATATTTT. The chain uses TRBV28 and TRBJ1-3; no definite D call. From germline, CDR1 is MDHEN and CDR2 SYDVKM. V lost 5 bases to trimming and J lost 1 base, with 9 bases between them. There are 14 residues in the CDR3.